This is a list of T cell receptor beta chains from one sample in a study of blood T cell repertoires in COVID-19. Produced via immunoSEQ multiplex PCR; TCRdb's table is partial and in-frame only. The sample has tens of thousands of clones, 82% seen once. The sequenced sample was peripheral blood. The receptors were gathered from a human donor in a cohort sampled during active COVID-19. The CDR3 runs from the conserved cysteine through the conserved F or W. The D gene is left open where the match is weak. For some rows the clone size is stated as once, few or many, or as a class when expanded; others skip it.

15 TRBJ2-1 . TRBV7-3 . CASSFVRGPYNEQFF TGTGCCAGCAGCTTCGTGCGGGGCCCCTACAATGAGCAGTTCTTC
13 TRBJ2-7 . TRBV18 . CASSPDRQYEQYF TGTGCCAGCTCACCAGACAGGCAATACGAGCAGTACTTC
13 TRBJ2-7 . TRBV6-5 TRBD2 CASSSPGGGEQYF TGTGCCAGCAGTTCCCCCGGGGGGGGCGAGCAGTACTTC
17 TRBJ2-2 few TRBV7-9 TRBD1 CASSLAHGQGVTGELFF TGTGCCAGCAGCTTAGCGCATGGACAGGGGGTCACCGGGGAGCTGTTTTTT
13 TRBJ2-3 . TRBV9 . CASSVAVQDTQYF TGTGCCAGCAGCGTAGCGGTTCAAGATACGCAGTATTTT
14 TRBJ1-6 . TRBV5-1 . CASSLDPDNSPLHF TGCGCCAGCAGCTTGGATCCAGATAATTCACCCCTCCACTTT
12 TRBJ1-1 . TRBV2 . CASTGSGIEAFF TGTGCCAGCACGGGGAGCGGGATTGAAGCTTTCTTT
15 TRBJ2-5 . TRBV7-3 TRBD2 CASSAGTSRRETQYF TGTGCCAGCAGCGCCGGGACTAGCCGGCGAGAGACCCAGTACTTC
15 TRBJ2-3 . TRBV6-1 . CASSELGGSTDTQYF TGTGCCAGCAGTGAACTGGGGGGATCCACAGATACGCAGTATTTT
12 TRBJ2-7 . TRBV4-1 . CASSPRASEQYF TGCGCCAGTAGTCCCAGGGCGAGTGAGCAGTACTTC
15 TRBJ2-4 . TRBV24-1 TRBD2 CATSEAGARQNIQYF TGTGCCACCAGTGAAGCGGGGGCGAGACAAAACATTCAGTACTTC
17 TRBJ2-1 . TRBV7-9 TRBD1 CASSLQWGQGVSGEQFF TGTGCCAGCAGCTTACAGTGGGGACAGGGGGTTAGTGGTGAGCAGTTCTTC
14 TRBJ2-7 few TRBV2 . CASSEWTEEHEQYF TGTGCCAGCAGTGAGTGGACAGAGGAACACGAGCAGTACTTC
13 TRBJ2-7 . TRBV18 . CASSPRASYEQYF TGTGCCAGCTCACCACGGGCCAGCTACGAGCAGTACTTC
14 TRBJ1-3 few TRBV5-6 TRBD1 CASSLAQGGNTIYF TGTGCCAGCAGCTTGGCACAGGGGGGAAACACCATATATTTT
16 TRBJ1-2 . TRBV4-1 . CASSQDKELPNYGYTF TGCGCCAGCAGCCAAGATAAGGAGTTACCTAACTATGGCTACACCTTC
14 TRBJ1-4 . TRBV2 TRBD1 CASSEGTGGEKLFF TGTGCCAGCAGTGAAGGGACAGGGGGAGAAAAACTGTTTTTT
14 TRBJ2-2 . TRBV19 . CASKNPGNTGELFF TGTGCCAGTAAAAACCCAGGGAACACCGGGGAGCTGTTTTTT
16 TRBJ1-2 . TRBV27 TRBD1 CASSLSSPTGVYGYTF TGTGCCAGCAGTTTATCGTCCCCAACAGGGGTCTATGGCTACACCTTC
16 TRBJ1-1 . TRBV7-9 . CASSSTPAGLNTEAFF TGTGCCAGCAGTTCCACCCCGGCCGGGTTGAACACTGAAGCTTTCTTT
15 TRBJ1-5 few TRBV6-2/TRBV6-3 . CASSLLGGYNQPQHF TGTGCCAGCAGTCTCCTCGGCGGCTACAATCAGCCCCAGCATTTT
14 TRBJ1-1 . TRBV7-8 . CASSLGGLNTEAFF TGTGCCAGCAGCTTAGGAGGGCTAAACACTGAAGCTTTCTTT
13 TRBJ2-2 . TRBV18 . CASSPGGDGELFF TGTGCCAGCTCACCGGGCGGGGACGGGGAGCTGTTTTTT
16 TRBJ2-6 . TRBV7-6 . CASTQPTGSGANVLTF TGTGCCAGCACCCAACCAACAGGGTCTGGGGCCAACGTCCTGACTTTC
15 TRBJ2-1 . TRBV6-5 TRBD2 CASSPLAGANNEQFF TGTGCCAGCAGTCCGCTAGCGGGGGCAAACAATGAGCAGTTCTTC
11 TRBJ1-2 . TRBV19 TRBD1 CASVQGWGYTF TGTGCCAGCGTACAGGGGTGGGGCTACACCTTC
13 TRBJ1-2 . TRBV2 TRBD1 CASRMDRGSGYTF TGTGCCAGCAGGATGGACAGGGGAAGTGGCTACACCTTC
14 TRBJ2-7 . TRBV5-1 TRBD1 CASSLRQGPYEQYF TGCGCCAGCAGCCTCAGACAGGGGCCCTACGAGCAGTACTTC
16 TRBJ2-2 . TRBV2 TRBD1 CASSDRGYVDTGELFF TGTGCCAGCAGTGACAGGGGGTACGTGGACACCGGGGAGCTGTTTTTT
17 TRBJ2-1 . TRBV15 TRBD2 CATSRDRLKGRDNEQFF TGTGCCACCAGCAGAGATCGGCTGAAGGGGAGGGACAATGAGCAGTTCTTC
15 TRBJ1-1 . TRBV9 TRBD1 CASSGGLYRGTEAFF TGTGCCAGCAGCGGGGGACTCTACAGGGGGACTGAAGCTTTCTTT
14 TRBJ2-7 once TRBV3-1/TRBV3-2 . CASSHSTIPYEQYF TGTGCCAGCAGCCACAGTACCATCCCCTACGAGCAGTACTTC
12 TRBJ2-2 once TRBV30 . CAVPGFAGELFF TGTGCCGTACCAGGGTTCGCCGGGGAGCTGTTTTTT
16 TRBJ2-2 . TRBV25-1 TRBD1 CASSDWDRGISGELFF TGTGCCAGCAGTGATTGGGACAGGGGAATATCCGGGGAGCTGTTTTTT
14 TRBJ2-7 . TRBV5-1 TRBD1 CASRDGTGVYEQYF TGCGCCAGCAGAGATGGGACAGGGGTCTACGAGCAGTACTTC
18 TRBJ2-2 . TRBV5-1 TRBD1 CASSLVGTGTGATGELFF TGCGCCAGCAGCTTGGTCGGCACCGGGACAGGGGCCACCGGGGAGCTGTTTTTT
15 TRBJ2-5 . TRBV5-1 TRBD1 CASSAGTERQETQYF TGCGCCAGCAGCGCCGGGACAGAAAGACAAGAGACCCAGTACTTC
13 TRBJ1-1 . TRBV9 . CASSVEADTEAFF TGTGCCAGCAGCGTCGAGGCAGACACTGAAGCTTTCTTT
12 TRBJ2-7 . TRBV5-6 . CASSSYRVEQYF TGTGCCAGCAGCTCATACAGGGTAGAGCAGTACTTC
14 TRBJ2-7 . TRBV30 TRBD1 CAWGQDRGPYEQYF TGTGCCTGGGGACAGGACAGGGGGCCTTACGAGCAGTACTTC
14 TRBJ2-2 once TRBV7-2 TRBD1 CASSFSGGTGELFF TGTGCCAGCAGCTTTTCAGGGGGCACCGGGGAGCTGTTTTTT
13 TRBJ2-2 . TRBV6-6 . CASTESQGRELFF TGTGCCAGCACCGAGTCACAGGGTCGGGAGCTGTTTTTT
14 TRBJ1-4 . TRBV18 TRBD1 CASSRQGAREKLFF TGTGCCAGCTCACGACAGGGGGCCCGTGAAAAACTGTTTTTT
14 TRBJ1-2 . TRBV5-4 . CASSLASGYYGYTF TGTGCCAGCAGCTTGGCCTCAGGGTACTATGGCTACACCTTC
11 TRBJ2-1 . TRBV20-1 TRBD1 CSARQGREQFF TGCAGTGCCAGACAGGGTCGAGAGCAGTTCTTC
14 TRBJ1-1 . TRBV2 . CASRSGGGATEAFF TGTGCCTCCCGATCAGGCGGGGGGGCCACTGAAGCTTTCTTT
13 TRBJ1-1 . TRBV6-5 TRBD1 CASSRDRDTEAFF TGTGCCAGCAGTCGGGACAGGGATACTGAAGCTTTCTTT
15 TRBJ2-1 few TRBV7-7 . CASRSDRGIYNEQFF TGTGCTAGCAGATCGGACAGAGGAATATACAATGAGCAGTTCTTC
14 TRBJ2-7 . TRBV3-1/TRBV3-2 . CASSVYSGSYEQYF TGTGCCAGCAGCGTTTATAGCGGCTCCTACGAGCAGTACTTC